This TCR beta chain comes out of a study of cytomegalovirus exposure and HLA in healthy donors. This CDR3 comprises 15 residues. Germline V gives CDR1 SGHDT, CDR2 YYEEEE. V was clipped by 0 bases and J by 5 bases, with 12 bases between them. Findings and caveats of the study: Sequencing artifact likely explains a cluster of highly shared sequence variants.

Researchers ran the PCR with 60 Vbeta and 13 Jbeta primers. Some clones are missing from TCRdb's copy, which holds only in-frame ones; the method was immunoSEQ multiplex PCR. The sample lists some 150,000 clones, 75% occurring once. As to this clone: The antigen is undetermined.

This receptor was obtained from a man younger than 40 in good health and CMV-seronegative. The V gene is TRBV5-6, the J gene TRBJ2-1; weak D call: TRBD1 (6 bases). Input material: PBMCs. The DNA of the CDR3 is TGTGCCAGCAGCTTGGGTGCCCAGGGGAACAATGAGCAGTTCTTC. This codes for CASSLGAQGNNEQFF.